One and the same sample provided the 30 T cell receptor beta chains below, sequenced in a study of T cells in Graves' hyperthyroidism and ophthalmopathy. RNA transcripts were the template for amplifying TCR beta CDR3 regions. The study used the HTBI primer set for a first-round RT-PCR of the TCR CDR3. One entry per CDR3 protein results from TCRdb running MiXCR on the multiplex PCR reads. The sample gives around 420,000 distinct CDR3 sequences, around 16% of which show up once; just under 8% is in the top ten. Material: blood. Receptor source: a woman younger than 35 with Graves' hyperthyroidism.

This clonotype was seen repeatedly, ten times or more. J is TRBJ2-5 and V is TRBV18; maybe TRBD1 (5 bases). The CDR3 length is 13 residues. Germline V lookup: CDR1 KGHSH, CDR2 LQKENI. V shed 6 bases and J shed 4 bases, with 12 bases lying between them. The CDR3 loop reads CASSSLGPETQYF. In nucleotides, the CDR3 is TGTGCCAGCTCGTCCCTGGGGCCAGAGACCCAGTACTTC.

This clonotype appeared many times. CDR3: CASSLGPTANYGYTF. CDR3 in DNA: TGTGCCAGCAGTCTCGGGCCAACAGCTAACTATGGCTACACCTTC. The chain has TRBV6-1 and TRBJ1-2; no reliable D call. Germline V lookup: CDR1 MNHNS, CDR2 SASEGT. V lost 5 bases to trimming and J lost 0 bases, with 13 bases between them. The length of the CDR3 is 15 residues.

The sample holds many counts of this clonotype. The CDR3 sequence: CASSLEGGRNQPQHF. Written as DNA, the CDR3 is TGCGCCAGCAGCTTGGAGGGGGGACGGAATCAGCCCCAGCATTTT. The rearrangement links TRBV5-1 to TRBJ1-5; a weak D match, TRBD1 (6 bases). CDR1 and CDR2 (germline): SGHRS, YFSETQ. This CDR3 has 15 amino acids. V shed 0 bases and J shed 4 bases, with 11 bases lying between them.

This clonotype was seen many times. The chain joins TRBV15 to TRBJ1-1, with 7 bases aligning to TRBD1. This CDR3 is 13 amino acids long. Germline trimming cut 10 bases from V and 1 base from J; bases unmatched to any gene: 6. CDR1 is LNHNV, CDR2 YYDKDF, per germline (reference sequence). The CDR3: CAIRGQPNTEAFF. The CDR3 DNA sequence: TGTGCCATCAGGGGACAGCCGAACACTGAAGCTTTCTTT. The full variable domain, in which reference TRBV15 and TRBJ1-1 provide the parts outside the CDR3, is DAMVIQNPRYQVTQFGKPVTLSCSQTLNHNVMYWYQQKSSQAPKLLFHYYDKDFNNEADTPDNFQSRRPNTSFCFLDIRSPGLGDTAMYLCAIRGQPNTEAFFGQGTRLTVV.

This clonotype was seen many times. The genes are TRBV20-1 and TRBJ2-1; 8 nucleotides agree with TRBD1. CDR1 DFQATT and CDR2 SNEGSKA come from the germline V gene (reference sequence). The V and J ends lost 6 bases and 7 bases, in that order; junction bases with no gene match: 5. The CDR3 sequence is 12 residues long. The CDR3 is CSAWDRINEQFF. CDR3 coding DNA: TGCAGTGCATGGGACAGGATTAATGAGCAGTTCTTC.

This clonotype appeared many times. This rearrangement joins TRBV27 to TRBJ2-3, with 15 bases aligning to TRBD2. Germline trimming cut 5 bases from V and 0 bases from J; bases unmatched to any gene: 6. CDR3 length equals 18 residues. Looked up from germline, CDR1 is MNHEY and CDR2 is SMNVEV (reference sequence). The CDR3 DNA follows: TGTGCCAGCAGTCTTGGACTAGCGGGAGGGCCTAGCACAGATACGCAGTATTTT. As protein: CASSLGLAGGPSTDTQYF.

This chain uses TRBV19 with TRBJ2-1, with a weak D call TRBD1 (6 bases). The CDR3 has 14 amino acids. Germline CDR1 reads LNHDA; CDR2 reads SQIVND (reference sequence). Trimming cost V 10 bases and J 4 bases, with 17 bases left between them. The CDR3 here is CATKGSGEYNEQFF. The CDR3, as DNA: TGTGCCACCAAAGGGTCAGGGGAGTACAATGAGCAGTTCTTC.

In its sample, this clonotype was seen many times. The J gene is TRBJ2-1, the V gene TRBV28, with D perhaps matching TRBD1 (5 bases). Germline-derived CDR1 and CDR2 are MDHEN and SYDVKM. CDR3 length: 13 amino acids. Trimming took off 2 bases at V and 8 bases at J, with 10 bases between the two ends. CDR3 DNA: TGTGCCAGCAGTTTAGGTCAGGGCCATGAGCAGTTCTTC. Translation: CASSLGQGHEQFF. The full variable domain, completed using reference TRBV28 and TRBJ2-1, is DVKVTQSSRYLVKRTGEKVFLECVQDMDHENMFWYRQDPGLGLRLIYFSYDVKMKEKGDIPEGYSVSREKKERFSLILESASTNQTSMYLCASSLGQGHEQFFGPGTRLTVL.

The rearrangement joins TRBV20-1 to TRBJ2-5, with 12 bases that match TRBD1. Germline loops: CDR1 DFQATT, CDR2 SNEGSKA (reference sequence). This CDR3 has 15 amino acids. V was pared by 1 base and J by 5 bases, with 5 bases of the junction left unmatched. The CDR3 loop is CSARVGTGGRETQYF. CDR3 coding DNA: TGCAGTGCTAGAGTTGGGACAGGGGGCAGGGAGACCCAGTACTTC.

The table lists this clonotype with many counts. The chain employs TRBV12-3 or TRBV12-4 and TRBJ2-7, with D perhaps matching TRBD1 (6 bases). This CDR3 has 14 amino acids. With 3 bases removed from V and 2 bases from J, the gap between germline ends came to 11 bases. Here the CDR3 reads CASSFSGTPYEQYF. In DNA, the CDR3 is TGTGCCAGCAGTTTCAGTGGGACACCCTACGAGCAGTACTTC.

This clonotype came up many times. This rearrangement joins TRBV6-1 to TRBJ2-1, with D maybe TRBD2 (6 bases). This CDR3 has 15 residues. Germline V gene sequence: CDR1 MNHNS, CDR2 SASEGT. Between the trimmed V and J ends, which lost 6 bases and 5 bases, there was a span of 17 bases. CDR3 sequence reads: CASRRESGLNNEQFF. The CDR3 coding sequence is TGTGCCAGCAGGCGGGAAAGCGGACTAAACAATGAGCAGTTCTTC.

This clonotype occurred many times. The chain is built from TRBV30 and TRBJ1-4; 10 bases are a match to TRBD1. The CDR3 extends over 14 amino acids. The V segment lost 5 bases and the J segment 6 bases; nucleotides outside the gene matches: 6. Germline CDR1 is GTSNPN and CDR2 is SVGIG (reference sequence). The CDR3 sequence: CAWSDRGRYEKLFF. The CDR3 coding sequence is TGTGCCTGGTCCGACAGGGGGCGATATGAAAAACTGTTTTTT.

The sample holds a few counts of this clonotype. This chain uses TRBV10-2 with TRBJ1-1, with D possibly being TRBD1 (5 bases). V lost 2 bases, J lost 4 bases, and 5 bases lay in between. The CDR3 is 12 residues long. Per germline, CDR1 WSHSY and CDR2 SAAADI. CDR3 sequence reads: CASSEGATEAFF. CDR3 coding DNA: TGCGCCAGCAGTGAGGGGGCCACTGAAGCTTTCTTT.

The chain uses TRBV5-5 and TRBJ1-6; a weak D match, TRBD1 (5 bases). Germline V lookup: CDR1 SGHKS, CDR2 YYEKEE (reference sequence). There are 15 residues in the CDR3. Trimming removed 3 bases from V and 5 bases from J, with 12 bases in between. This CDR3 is CASSSGTGDNSPLHF. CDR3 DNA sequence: TGTGCCAGCAGCTCCGGGACGGGAGATAATTCACCCCTCCACTTT.

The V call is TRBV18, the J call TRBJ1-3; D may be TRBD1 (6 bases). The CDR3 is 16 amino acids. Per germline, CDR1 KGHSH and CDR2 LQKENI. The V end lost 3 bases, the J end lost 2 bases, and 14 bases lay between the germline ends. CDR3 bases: TGTGCCAGCTCACCTTACGGGGGCCGGGCTGGAAACACCATATATTTT. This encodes CASSPYGGRAGNTIYF.

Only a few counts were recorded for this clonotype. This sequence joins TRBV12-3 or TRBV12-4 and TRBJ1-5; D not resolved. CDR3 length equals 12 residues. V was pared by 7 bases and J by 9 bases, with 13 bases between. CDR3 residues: CASTPTRGPQHF. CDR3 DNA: TGTGCCAGCACCCCCACCCGGGGGCCCCAGCATTTT.

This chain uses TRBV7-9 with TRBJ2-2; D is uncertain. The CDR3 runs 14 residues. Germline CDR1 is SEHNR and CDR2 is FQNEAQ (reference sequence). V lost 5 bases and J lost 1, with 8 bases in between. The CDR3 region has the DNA TGTGCCAGCAGCCGGAAGGGGAACACCGGGGAGCTGTTTTTT. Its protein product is CASSRKGNTGELFF.

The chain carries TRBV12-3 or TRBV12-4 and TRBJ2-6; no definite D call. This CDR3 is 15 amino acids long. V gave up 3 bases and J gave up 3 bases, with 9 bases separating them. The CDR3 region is CASSFRRFGANVLTF. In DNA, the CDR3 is TGTGCCAGCAGTTTCCGTCGGTTTGGGGCCAACGTCCTGACTTTC.

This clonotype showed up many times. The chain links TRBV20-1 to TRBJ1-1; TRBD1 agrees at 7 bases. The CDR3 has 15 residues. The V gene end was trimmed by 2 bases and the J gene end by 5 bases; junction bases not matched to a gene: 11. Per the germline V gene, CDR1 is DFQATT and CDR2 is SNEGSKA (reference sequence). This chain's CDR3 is CSARIGGAVITEAFF. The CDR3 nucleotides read TGCAGTGCTAGAATAGGGGGCGCGGTGATAACTGAAGCTTTCTTT.

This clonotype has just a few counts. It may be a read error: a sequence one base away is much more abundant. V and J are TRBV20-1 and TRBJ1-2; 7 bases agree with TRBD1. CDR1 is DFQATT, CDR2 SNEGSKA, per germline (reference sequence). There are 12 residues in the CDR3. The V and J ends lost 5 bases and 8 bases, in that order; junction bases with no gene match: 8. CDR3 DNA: TGCAGTGCTCTGAGGGACAGCGGGGGCTACACCTTC. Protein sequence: CSALRDSGGYTF.

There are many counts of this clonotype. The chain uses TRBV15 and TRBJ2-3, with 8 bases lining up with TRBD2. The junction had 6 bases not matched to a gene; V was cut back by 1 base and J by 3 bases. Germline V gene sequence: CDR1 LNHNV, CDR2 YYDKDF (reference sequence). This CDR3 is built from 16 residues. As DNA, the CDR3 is TGTGCCACCAGCAGAGTTACGGGAGGGCCTACAGATACGCAGTATTTT. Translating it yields CATSRVTGGPTDTQYF.

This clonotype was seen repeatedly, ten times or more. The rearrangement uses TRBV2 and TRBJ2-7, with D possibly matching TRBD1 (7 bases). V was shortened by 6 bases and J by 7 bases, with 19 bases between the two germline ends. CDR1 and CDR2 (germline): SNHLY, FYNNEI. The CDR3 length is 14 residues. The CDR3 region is CASRKQGGSGEQYF. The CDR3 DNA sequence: TGTGCCAGCAGAAAGCAGGGGGGTTCGGGGGAGCAGTACTTC. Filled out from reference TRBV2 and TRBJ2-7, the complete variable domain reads EPEVTQTPSHQVTQMGQEVILRCVPISNHLYFYWYRQILGQKVEFLVSFYNNEISEKSEIFDDQFSVERPDGSNFTLKIRSTKLEDSAMYFCASRKQGGSGEQYFGPGTRLTVT.

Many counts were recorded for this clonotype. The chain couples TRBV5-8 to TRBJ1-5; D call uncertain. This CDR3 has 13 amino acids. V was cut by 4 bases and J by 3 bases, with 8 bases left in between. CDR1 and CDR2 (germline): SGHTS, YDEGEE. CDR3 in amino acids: CASSTDFNQPQHF. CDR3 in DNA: TGTGCCAGCAGCACCGATTTCAATCAGCCCCAGCATTTT. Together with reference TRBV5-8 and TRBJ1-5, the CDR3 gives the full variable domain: EAGVTQSPTHLIKTRGQQATLRCSPISGHTSVYWYQQALGLGLQFLLWYDEGEERNRGNFPPRFSGRQFPNYSSELNVNALELEDSALYLCASSTDFNQPQHFGDGTRLSIL.

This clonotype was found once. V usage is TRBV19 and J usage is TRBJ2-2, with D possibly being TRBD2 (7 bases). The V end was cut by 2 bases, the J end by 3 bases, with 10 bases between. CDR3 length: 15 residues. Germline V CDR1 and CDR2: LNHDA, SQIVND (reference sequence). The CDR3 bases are TGTGCCAGTAGTATAACGGGGGGCGACACCGGGGAGCTGTTTTTT. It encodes CASSITGGDTGELFF.

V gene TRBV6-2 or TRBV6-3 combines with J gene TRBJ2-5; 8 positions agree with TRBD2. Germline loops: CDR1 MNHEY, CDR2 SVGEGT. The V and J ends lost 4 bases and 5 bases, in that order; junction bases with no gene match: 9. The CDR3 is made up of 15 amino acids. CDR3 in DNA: TGTGCCAGCAGTTCCCCCGGGAGGGCCCGGGAGACCCAGTACTTC. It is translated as CASSSPGRARETQYF.

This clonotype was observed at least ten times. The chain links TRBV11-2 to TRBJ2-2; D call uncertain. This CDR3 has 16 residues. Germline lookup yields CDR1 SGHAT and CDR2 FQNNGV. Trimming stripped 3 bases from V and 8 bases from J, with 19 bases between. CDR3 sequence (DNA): TGTGCCAGCAGCTTCGGACCGAGTTGGACCCAGGGGGAGCTGTTTTTT. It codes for CASSFGPSWTQGELFF.

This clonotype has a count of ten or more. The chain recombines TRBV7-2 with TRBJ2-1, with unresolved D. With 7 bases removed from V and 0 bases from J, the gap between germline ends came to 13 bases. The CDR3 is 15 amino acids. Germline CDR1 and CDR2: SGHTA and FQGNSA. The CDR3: CASTATSSSYNEQFF. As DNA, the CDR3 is TGTGCCAGCACCGCTACCTCCAGCTCCTACAATGAGCAGTTCTTC.

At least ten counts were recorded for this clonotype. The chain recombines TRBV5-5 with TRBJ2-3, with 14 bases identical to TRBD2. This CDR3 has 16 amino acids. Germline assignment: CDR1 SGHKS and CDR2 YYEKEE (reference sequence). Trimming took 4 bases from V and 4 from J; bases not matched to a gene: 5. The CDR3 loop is CASSRRLAGGPDTQYF. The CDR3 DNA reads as TGTGCCAGCAGCCGTCGACTAGCGGGAGGGCCAGATACGCAGTATTTT.

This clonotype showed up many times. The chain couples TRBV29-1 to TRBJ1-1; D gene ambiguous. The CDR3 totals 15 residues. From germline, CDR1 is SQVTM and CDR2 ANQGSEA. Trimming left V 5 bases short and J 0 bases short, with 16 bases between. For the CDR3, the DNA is TGCAGCGTTTTCAAAGGCGGCAGCCTGAACACTGAAGCTTTCTTT. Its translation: CSVFKGGSLNTEAFF.

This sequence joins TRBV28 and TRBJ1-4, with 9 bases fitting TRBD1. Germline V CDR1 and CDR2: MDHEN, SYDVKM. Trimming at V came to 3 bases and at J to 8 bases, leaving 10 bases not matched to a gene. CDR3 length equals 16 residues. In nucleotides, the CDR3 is TGTGCCAGCAGTTTCCTCCGGGACAGGGATTCCGAAAAACTGTTTTTT. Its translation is CASSFLRDRDSEKLFF.